Each of the 4 T cell receptor beta chains below was sequenced from the same sample in a study of cytomegalovirus exposure and HLA in healthy donors. Primers for the PCR totalled 60 Vbeta and 13 Jbeta. Measured with immunoSEQ multiplex PCR; TCRdb has only the in-frame clones, and not every one. The sample holds 130,000 or so clones; roughly 77% are singletons and the top ten take roughly 5%. Sequenced material: PBMCs. The receptors stem from a man younger than 45 in good health and CMV-seronegative.

This clone was detected a few times. CDR3 DNA: TGTGCCAGCAGTTTTGGCGGGAACTCCGAGCAGTACTTC. Translation: CASSFGGNSEQYF. The gene calls are TRBV28 and TRBJ2-5; TRBD2 might be the D (6 bases). With the DNA end fitting TRBJ2-7 better, the J assignment may be wrong. The CDR3 extends over 13 amino acids. Germline V gene lookup returns CDR1 MDHEN and CDR2 SYDVKM.

For this clone: A far larger clone is off by one base, so a read error is likely. At the DNA level, this CDR3 is encoded by other sequences in the same sample as well. The chain couples TRBV2 to TRBJ2-5; 10 nucleotides match TRBD1. CDR3 length: 16 residues. CDR1 is SNHLY, CDR2 FYNNEI, per germline. CDR3 DNA sequence: TGTGCCAGCAAGAGACTCCGGGACAGGGGCCAAGAGACACAGTACTTC. Translated, it gives CASKRLRDRGQETQYF.

V is TRBV2 and J is TRBJ1-1, with TRBD1 identical over 7 bases. CDR3 size: 13 residues. The ends lost 6 bases at V and 5 bases at J; junction bases unmatched: 6. Looked up from germline, CDR1 is SNHLY and CDR2 is FYNNEI. CDR3 nucleotides: TGTGCCAGCAGGTTAGGGGGCTTTACTGAAGCTTTCTTT. Protein: CASRLGGFTEAFF.

This clone was seen a few times. V gene TRBV6-1 combines with J gene TRBJ2-1; tentatively, D is TRBD1 (6 bases). V was clipped by 7 bases and J by 0 bases, with 13 bases between them. The CDR3 has 15 residues. CDR1 is MNHNS and CDR2 is SASEGT in the germline V gene. In DNA, the CDR3 is TGTGCCAGCATCCAGCGAGGGGGCTCCTACAATGAGCAGTTCTTC. It codes for CASIQRGGSYNEQFF.